These T cell receptor beta chains were read from a single sample in a study of cytomegalovirus exposure and HLA in healthy donors. Clones were sequenced by immunoSEQ multiplex PCR, and TCRdb holds only the in-frame ones, with some missing. In the table there are 130,000 to 150,000 clones, 78% of which are singletons. Input material: PBMCs. The receptors were gathered from a female donor in good health and CMV-seronegative. The CDR3 runs from the conserved cysteine through the conserved F or W. A D gene is named only where the DNA matches it firmly. Clone size appears in some rows only: once, few, many, or a class for an expanded clone.

d_call	clone_size	v_call	j_call	cdr3_nt	cdr3_aa
TRBD1	NA	TRBV5-4	TRBJ2-1	TGTGCCAGCAGCCCAGAAACAGGGGTTGTGAATGAGCAGTTCTTC	CASSPETGVVNEQFF
TRBD1	few	TRBV6-6	TRBJ1-1	TGTGCCAGCAGTTACAGGGACAGGGGAGACAACCGAGAAGCTTTCTTT	CASSYRDRGDNREAFF
NA	NA	TRBV7-9	TRBJ2-1	TGTTCCAGCAGCTCGTTGGGGGCAGGAAATGAGCAGTTCTTC	CSSSSLGAGNEQFF
NA	NA	TRBV6-5	TRBJ1-1	TGTGCCAGCAGTCGCGGGCCGAACACTGAAGCTTTCTTT	CASSRGPNTEAFF
TRBD1	NA	TRBV7-2	TRBJ2-7	TGTGCCAGCAGCTTCCCGGGACAGGGAGCCTACGAGCAGTACTTC	CASSFPGQGAYEQYF
NA	NA	TRBV4-3	TRBJ1-3	TGCGCCAGCAGCCAAGAATCGACAGGCTCTGGAAACACCATATATTTT	CASSQESTGSGNTIYF
NA	NA	TRBV5-4	TRBJ2-3	TGTGCCAGCAGCTCCTTAACAGATACGCAGTATTTT	CASSSLTDTQYF
TRBD1	NA	TRBV28	TRBJ1-2	TGTGCCAGCAGTTCCAGCGTTAGGACAGGGATCTATGGCTACACCTTC	CASSSSVRTGIYGYTF
TRBD2	NA	TRBV30	TRBJ2-1	TGTGCCTGGAGTGTAGGCCCAGCGGGGGGCGAGCAGTTCTTC	CAWSVGPAGGEQFF
TRBD1	NA	TRBV7-2	TRBJ2-3	TGTGCCAGCAGCTTAGGACAGGGTGGAGATACGCAGTATTTT	CASSLGQGGDTQYF
NA	NA	TRBV5-4	TRBJ2-1	TGTGCCAGCAGGTCAGGGTTGATGGGAAGCTCCTACAATGAGCAGTTCTTC	CASRSGLMGSSYNEQFF
NA	NA	TRBV5-4	TRBJ2-2	TGTGCCAGCAGTTTGCCCCGTCATCAGTACACCGGGGAGCTGTTTTTT	CASSLPRHQYTGELFF
NA	once	TRBV9	TRBJ1-3	TGTGCCAGCAGCACAAAGGGAGCCTTCTCTGGAAACACCATATATTTT	CASSTKGAFSGNTIYF
TRBD2	NA	TRBV28	TRBJ2-7	TGTGCCAGCAGACCGGGACTAGCGGGAGGTAGGAACGAGCAGTACTTC	CASRPGLAGGRNEQYF
TRBD1	few	TRBV4-1	TRBJ1-1	TGCGCCAGCAGCCAAGTGGGGGGACAGGGGCTGACGAACACTGAAGCTTTCTTT	CASSQVGGQGLTNTEAFF
TRBD1	NA	TRBV7-9	TRBJ2-3	TGTGCCAGCAGCTTACGGGGACAGGGGACAGATACGCAGTATTTT	CASSLRGQGTDTQYF
TRBD1	once	TRBV30	TRBJ1-2	TGTGCCTGGCTCTTAACAGGGGGAGAAGTAGGTGGCTACACCTTC	CAWLLTGGEVGGYTF
NA	NA	TRBV18	TRBJ2-5	TGTGCCAGCTCACCACTTAACCGAGCGGAAAAAGAGACCCAGTACTTC	CASSPLNRAEKETQYF
NA	NA	TRBV18	TRBJ2-7	TGTGCCAGCTCACCACCGGGGAGGGGGACCTACGAGCAGTACTTC	CASSPPGRGTYEQYF
NA	NA	TRBV7-3	TRBJ1-2	TGTGCCAGCAGCTTAACAGGGAGGGCCTATGGCTACACCTTC	CASSLTGRAYGYTF
NA	NA	TRBV11-2	TRBJ1-1	TGTGCCAGCAGCACCCGATGGGCACCAAACACTGAAGCTTTCTTT	CASSTRWAPNTEAFF
TRBD2	NA	TRBV7-9	TRBJ2-2	TGTGCCAGCGTTTTGGCGGGAGGTTGGGAGCTGTTTTTT	CASVLAGGWELFF
TRBD1	NA	TRBV28	TRBJ1-1	TGTGCCAGCACGTGGGCCCCGGGGACAGGGCACACTGAAGCTTTCTTT	CASTWAPGTGHTEAFF
TRBD2	NA	TRBV7-3	TRBJ2-1	TGTGCCAGCAGCTTAATAGCGGGAGGCCTTAATGAGCAGTTCTTC	CASSLIAGGLNEQFF
TRBD2	NA	TRBV30	TRBJ2-2	TGTGCCTGGGCGAGACGGACGGGACTAGCGACGGCCGGGGAGCTGTTTTTT	CAWARRTGLATAGELFF
NA	NA	TRBV28	TRBJ1-4	TGTGCCAGCAGTTTATCGGGGATTAATGAAAAACTGTTTTTT	CASSLSGINEKLFF